Listed below are T cell receptor beta chains from one sample, sequenced in a study of CD8 T cells in ankylosing spondylitis. TCRdb ran MiXCR on the 5' RACE reads and lists one entry per CDR3 protein. The table includes tens of thousands of distinct CDR3 sequences, 5.5% to 8% detected once. Sequenced sample: blood, either unsorted or a sorted T cell fraction (not recorded which). These receptors all stem from a male donor with ankylosing spondylitis or in good health (not recorded which). Each CDR3 is given with its conserved first and last residue. D genes are given only for firm matches. Some rows have no size entry. The others give once, few or many, or a class for an expanded clone.

size	V	J	D	DNA	CDR3
many	TRBV2	TRBJ1-2	NA	TGTGCCAGCAGGGGAGGGGCCTCAGGGGGCTACACCTTC	CASRGGASGGYTF
NA	TRBV11-2	TRBJ2-1	TRBD2	TGTGCCAGCAGCCCGATCACTAGCGGGAGCGACAATGAGCAGTTCTTC	CASSPITSGSDNEQFF
few	TRBV18	TRBJ2-3	NA	TGTGCCAGCTCACGAGTCGATACGCAGTATTTT	CASSRVDTQYF
many	TRBV18	TRBJ2-7	TRBD2	TGTGCCAGCTCACCAATAAGCGGGAGGACACTCTACGAGCAGTACTTC	CASSPISGRTLYEQYF
many	TRBV4-2	TRBJ2-1	TRBD2	TGTGCCAGCAGCCAAGTTCTCGGCGGGAGGGTTGCCGAGCAGTTCTTC	CASSQVLGGRVAEQFF
many	TRBV29-1	TRBJ1-1	NA	TGCAGCTCCCCCCCGGGTGGACTGGAAGCTTTCTTT	CSSPPGGLEAFF
many	TRBV29-1	TRBJ1-2	TRBD1	TGCAGCGTTGTCGAGGGGGCGATGATCGGCGGCTACACCTTC	CSVVEGAMIGGYTF
many	TRBV10-1	TRBJ1-3	NA	TGCGCCAGCAGCGAAATCAGCTCTGGAAACACCATATATTTT	CASSEISSGNTIYF
many	TRBV20-1	TRBJ2-3	NA	TGCAGCGCACTGCCTAGAACAGATACGCAGTATTTT	CSALPRTDTQYF
many	TRBV21-1	TRBJ2-7	NA	TGTGCCAGCACCAACCCTCTTCCTCCGGGACAAACAACCTACGAGCAGTACTTC	CASTNPLPPGQTTYEQYF
many	TRBV7-9	TRBJ2-1	NA	TGTGCCAGCAGCTTAGGGGCTTTCAATGAGCAGTTCTTC	CASSLGAFNEQFF
NA	TRBV7-9	TRBJ2-1	TRBD2	TGTGCCAGCAGCCGGCCGGGACTAGCGGGAGGGAATGAGCAGTTCTTC	CASSRPGLAGGNEQFF
NA	TRBV19	TRBJ2-7	NA	TGTGCCAGTAGTATTCCCCAGGGGGAGCAGTACTTC	CASSIPQGEQYF
many	TRBV6-5	TRBJ1-1	NA	TGTGCCAGCAGCCTCGACGGTAACACTGAAGCTTTCTTT	CASSLDGNTEAFF
many	TRBV6-5	TRBJ2-5	NA	TGTGCCAGCAGTGGCTCGACTAGGGGAGCCCAAGAGACCCAGTACTTC	CASSGSTRGAQETQYF
many	TRBV12-3/TRBV12-4	TRBJ2-3	NA	TGTGCCAGCAGTTACAGGGACCGCACAGATACGCAGTATTTT	CASSYRDRTDTQYF
medium-sized	TRBV4-1	TRBJ2-3	NA	TGCGCCAGCAGCCAGGAAGATTTTAGCACAGATACGCAGTATTTT	CASSQEDFSTDTQYF
many	TRBV20-1	TRBJ2-7	TRBD1	TGCAGTGCTAGTTCGGGACAGGCTTACGAGCAGTACTTC	CSASSGQAYEQYF